This TCR beta chain was observed in a study of cytomegalovirus exposure and HLA in healthy donors. The CDR3 has 15 amino acids. The germline gives CDR1 MGHRA, CDR2 YSYEKL. V was clipped by 4 bases and J by 0 bases, with 13 bases between them. Use of 60 Vbeta and 13 Jbeta primers characterized the PCR. Method: immunoSEQ multiplex PCR; TCRdb's copy keeps in-frame clones and lacks some. The top ten clones hold approximately 2.5% of a sample with some 130,000 clones, approximately 61% of them seen once. Sequencing was carried out using PBMCs. J is TRBJ2-7 and V is TRBV4-1, with a tentative D call TRBD2 (5 bases). The sequence came from a woman in her 40s in good health and CMV-seronegative. CDR3 DNA: TGCGCCAGCAGCCCCGATTGGAGCGGCTCCTACGAGCAGTACTTC. Translated: CASSPDWSGSYEQYF.